The clone carrying this T cell receptor beta chain was seen ten or more times. Its antigen is unidentified. Germline V gene data show CDR1 as LGHDT and CDR2 as YNNKEL (reference sequence). The CDR3 runs to 13 residues. The V end lost 1 base, the J end lost 2 bases, and 5 bases lay between the germline ends. This sample stems from a study of identical twins. Notes on the study in general: Low generation-probability sequences were in excess among twin-shared out-of-frame alpha sequences. Clonotypes of the beta chain that were abundant in cord blood carried fewer insertions (memory repertoires showed none). Monozygotic twins shared more out-of-frame TCR alpha than recombination models predicted.

Each CDR3 protein gets one entry after TCRdb re-called the 5' RACE reads with MiXCR. This sample has about 100,000 distinct CDR3 sequences, with 4.5% to 6.5% found just once. The TCR originated in a woman between 50 and 59 years old in good health. Source material: memory T cells sorted from blood. The chain uses TRBV3-1 and TRBJ2-5; the D is unclear. The CDR3 region is CASSQGGQETQYF. DNA of the CDR3: TGTGCCAGCAGCCAAGGGGGACAAGAGACCCAGTACTTC.